The next 6 T cell receptor beta chains were all read from a single sample in a study of PD-1 blockade in classical Hodgkin lymphoma. Data came from immunoSEQ multiplex PCR; TCRdb stores just in-frame clones and leaves some out. The table includes some 30,000 clones, under 70% detected once. Each patient's relapse followed autologous stem cell transplantation, and brentuximab vedotin exposure varied. The sequenced sample was peripheral blood mononuclear cells (PBMCs), obtained before the second cycle of nivolumab. These TCRs come from a human donor with classical Hodgkin lymphoma.

This clone has just a few counts. V gene TRBV5-6 combines with J gene TRBJ1-2; 7 bases align to TRBD1. The CDR3 has 15 residues. J lost 1 base, V lost 6 bases, and 9 bases had no gene match. The germline V gene has CDR1 SGHDT and CDR2 YYEEEE. The CDR3 DNA reads as TGTGCCAGCAACCCGGCAGGGGGGAGTAACTATGGCTACACCTTC. Translated, it gives CASNPAGGSNYGYTF.

The chain uses TRBV7-2 and TRBJ2-7, with D perhaps TRBD2 (6 bases). Per germline, CDR1 SGHTA and CDR2 FQGNSA. The length of the CDR3 is 14 residues. V was cut by 4 bases and J by 0 bases, with 10 bases left in between. CDR3 sequence reads: CASSSWRDSYEQYF. CDR3 in DNA: TGTGCCAGCAGCTCCTGGCGGGACTCCTACGAGCAGTACTTC.

V gene TRBV7-6 combines with J gene TRBJ2-1; perhaps TRBD1 as D (6 bases). This CDR3 is 15 amino acids long. Germline V CDR1 and CDR2: SGHVS, FNYEAQ. Trimming shortened V by 3 bases and J by 3 bases, and 12 bases separated the two germline ends. The CDR3 coding sequence is TGTGCCAGCAGCTTTAAGGGGGAAGGCTACAATGAGCAGTTCTTC. Protein product: CASSFKGEGYNEQFF.

The chain has TRBV5-6 and TRBJ1-5, with unresolved D. Germline CDR1 SGHDT, CDR2 YYEEEE. The V end lost 4 bases, the J end lost 6 bases, and 11 bases lay between the germline ends. This CDR3 spans 13 amino acids. The CDR3 bases are TGTGCCAGCAGCCTTGGGCCTTCTCAGCCCCAGCATTTT. As protein: CASSLGPSQPQHF.

The table lists this clone with a count of one. V is TRBV2 and J is TRBJ2-6, with TRBD1 as a possible D gene (6 bases). With 3 bases removed from V and 3 bases from J, the gap between germline ends came to 9 bases. The CDR3 contains 15 residues. Germline-derived CDR1 and CDR2 are SNHLY and FYNNEI. CDR3 protein: CASSDLGGGANVLTF. The CDR3 coding sequence is TGTGCCAGCAGTGATCTAGGGGGTGGGGCCAACGTCCTGACTTTC.

This clone was detected once. The chain carries TRBV28 and TRBJ2-4; 8 nucleotides align to TRBD1. After removal of 6 bases from V and 10 bases from J, the junction contained 14 bases not matched to a gene. This CDR3 has 15 amino acids. The germline V gene has CDR1 MDHEN and CDR2 SYDVKM. CDR3 loop: CASSPDRAGSGIQYF. The CDR3, as DNA: TGTGCCAGCAGCCCGGACAGGGCTGGATCTGGGATTCAGTACTTC.